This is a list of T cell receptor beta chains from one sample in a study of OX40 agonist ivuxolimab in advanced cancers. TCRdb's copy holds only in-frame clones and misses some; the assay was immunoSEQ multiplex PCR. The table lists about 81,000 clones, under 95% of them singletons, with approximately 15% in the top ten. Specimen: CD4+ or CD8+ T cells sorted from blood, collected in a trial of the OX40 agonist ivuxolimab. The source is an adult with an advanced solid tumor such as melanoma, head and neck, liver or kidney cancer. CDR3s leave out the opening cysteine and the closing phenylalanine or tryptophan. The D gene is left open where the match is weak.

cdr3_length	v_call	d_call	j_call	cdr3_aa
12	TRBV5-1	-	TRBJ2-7	ASSSSSRGNEQY
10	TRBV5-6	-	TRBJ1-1	ASSLGSTEAF
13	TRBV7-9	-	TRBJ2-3	ASSSLGGSTDTQY
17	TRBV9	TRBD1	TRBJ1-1	ASSVATIVPGTGATEAF
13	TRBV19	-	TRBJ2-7	ASSTDGGPGGEQY
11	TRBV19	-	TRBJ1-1	ASSIALNTEAF
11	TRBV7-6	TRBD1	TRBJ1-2	ASSTGGPYGYT
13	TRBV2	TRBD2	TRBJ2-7	ASSGLREGGAEQY
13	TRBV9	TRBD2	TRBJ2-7	ASSVASGGLHEQY
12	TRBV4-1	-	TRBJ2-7	ASSPDRNSYEQY
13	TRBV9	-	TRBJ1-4	ASSSLGGGGEKLF
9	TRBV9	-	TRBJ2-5	ASSSQETQY
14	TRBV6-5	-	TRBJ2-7	ASSYLDRARPYEQY
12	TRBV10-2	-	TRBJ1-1	AGSPGRMNTEAF
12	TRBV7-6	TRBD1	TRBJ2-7	ASSATGSSYEQY
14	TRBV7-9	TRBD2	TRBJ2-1	ASSRRDAGVRDEQF
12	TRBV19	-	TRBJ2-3	ASSKVGDTDTQY
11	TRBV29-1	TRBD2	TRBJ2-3	SGLTSDTDTQY
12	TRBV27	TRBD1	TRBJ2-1	ASSRTGGGNEQF
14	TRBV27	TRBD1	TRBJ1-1	ASSFDRGVVGTEAF
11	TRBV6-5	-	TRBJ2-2	ASSYLRAWELF
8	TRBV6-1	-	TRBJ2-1	ASSLNEQF
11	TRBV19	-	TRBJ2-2	ASSIGGTGELF
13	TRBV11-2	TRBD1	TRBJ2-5	ASTPEGTGEETQY
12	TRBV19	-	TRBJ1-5	ASSIIAHPWPQH
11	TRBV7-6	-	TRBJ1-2	ASSPRAGKGYT
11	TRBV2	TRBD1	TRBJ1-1	ASMDRGLTEAF
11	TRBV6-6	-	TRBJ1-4	ASSYSGDWRLF
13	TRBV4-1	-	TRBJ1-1	ASSQDDLVNTEAF
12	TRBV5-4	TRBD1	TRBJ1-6	ASSPGQGVTPLH
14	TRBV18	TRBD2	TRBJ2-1	ASSPTLAELYNEQF
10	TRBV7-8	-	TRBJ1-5	ASSSDRQPQH
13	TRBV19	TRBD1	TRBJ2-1	ASSIPDRGGNEQF
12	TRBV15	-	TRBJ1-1	ATTRDSPGTEAF
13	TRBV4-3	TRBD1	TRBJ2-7	ASSHRDRGGDEQY
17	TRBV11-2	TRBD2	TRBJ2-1	ASSLRFGLAGGFDNEQF
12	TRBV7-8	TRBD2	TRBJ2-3	ASSGTTSTDTQY
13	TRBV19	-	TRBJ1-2	ASGRLLGANYGYT
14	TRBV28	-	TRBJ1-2	ASSFPPTLSAYGYT
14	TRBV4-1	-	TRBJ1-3	ASSQDPGLGRNTIY
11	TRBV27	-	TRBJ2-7	ASSYGRPYEQY
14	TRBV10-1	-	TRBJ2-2	ASSDEPEPNTGELF
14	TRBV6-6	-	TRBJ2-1	AVNPFGSGSLNEQF
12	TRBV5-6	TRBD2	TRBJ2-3	ASSREVSTDTQY
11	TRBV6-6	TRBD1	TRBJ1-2	ASGTGGWYGYT
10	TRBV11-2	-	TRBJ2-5	ASSFYSETQY
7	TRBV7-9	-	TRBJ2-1	ASSGEQF
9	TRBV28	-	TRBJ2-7	ASSWTYEQY
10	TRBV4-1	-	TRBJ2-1	ASSQTGNEQF
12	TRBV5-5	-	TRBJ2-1	ASTPDSGSNEQF
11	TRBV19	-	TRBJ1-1	ASSMRGAVGAF
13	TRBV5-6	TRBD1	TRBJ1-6	ASSLEPTGNSPLH
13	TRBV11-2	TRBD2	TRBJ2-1	ASSFVAGGYNEQF
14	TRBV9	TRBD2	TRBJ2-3	ASSVGSGGYTDTQY
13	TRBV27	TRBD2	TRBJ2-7	ASSTLAGGPPEQY